This TCR beta chain was found in a study of blood T cell repertoires in COVID-19. In the study overall: Samples taken during acute and convalescent COVID-19 were collected in the United States, Italy and Spain. Sources were T cells, B-cell-depleted T cells, or PBMCs; the material itself was cDNA or gDNA.

Per the germline V gene, CDR1 is SGHRS and CDR2 is YFSETQ. This CDR3 region has 14 residues. The V end was cut by 1 base, the J end by 8 bases, with 13 bases between. Per the study methods: Amplification with reference gene primers provided the estimates of nucleated cell counts. Sequencing used immunoSEQ multiplex PCR; TCRdb keeps in-frame clones, though not all of them. The V and J calls and clone size were taken over from that table, and D and trimming were inferred from the DNA. This sample has roughly 260,000 clones, with around 87% found just once. The rearrangement joins TRBV5-1 to TRBJ2-1, with TRBD2 as a possible D gene (6 bases). The clonotype originates from a woman between 45 and 60 years old who had recovered from COVID-19. Sequenced material: peripheral blood. CDR3 protein: CASSLSNSGDEQFF. The CDR3 DNA reads as TGCGCCAGCAGCTTGTCTAATAGCGGAGATGAGCAGTTCTTC.